One sample yielded the 21 T cell receptor beta chains listed below, sequenced in a study of blood T cell repertoires in COVID-19. Only in-frame clones appear in the TCRdb table, and some are missing; sequencing was by immunoSEQ multiplex PCR. The sample gives fewer than 150,000 clones, approximately 90% of which show up once; 25% to 30% is in the top ten. The sequencing sample was made of peripheral blood. These receptors all come from a human donor in a cohort sampled during active COVID-19.

The chain joins TRBV19 to TRBJ2-1, with TRBD2 identical over 13 bases. With V trimmed by 5 bases and J by 3 bases, 10 bases remained unmatched. The CDR3 consists of 18 residues. Germline V gene data show CDR1 as LNHDA and CDR2 as SQIVND (reference sequence). The CDR3 spells CASSLTRLAGGLYNEQFF. DNA for the CDR3: TGTGCCAGTAGTCTCACCCGACTAGCGGGGGGTCTCTACAATGAGCAGTTCTTC.

The rearrangement joins TRBV2 to TRBJ2-6; 7 nucleotides match TRBD1. V lost 6 bases, J lost 1 base, and 3 bases stayed unmatched. The CDR3 totals 15 residues. The germline V gene encodes CDR1 SNHLY and CDR2 FYNNEI. The CDR3 coding sequence is TGTGCCAGCAGCGTACAGGGGTCTGGGGCCAACGTCCTGACTTTC. As protein: CASSVQGSGANVLTF.

The chain combines TRBV20-1 with TRBJ2-7, with a tentative D call TRBD2 (6 bases). V lost 6 bases, J lost 6 bases, and 12 bases lay in between. Germline V gives CDR1 DFQATT, CDR2 SNEGSKA (reference sequence). This CDR3 is 11 amino acids long. CDR3: CSAPTRGEQYF. DNA for the CDR3: TGCAGTGCGCCGACTAGGGGCGAGCAGTACTTC.

The chain is built from TRBV7-2 and TRBJ2-3; 15 bases agree with TRBD2. The CDR3 spans 15 residues. Germline CDR1 and CDR2: SGHTA and FQGNSA. V lost 5 bases to trimming and J lost 5 bases; unmatched junction nucleotides: 2. CDR3: CASSQGLAGGDTQYF. For the CDR3, the DNA is TGTGCCAGCAGCCAGGGACTAGCGGGGGGAGATACGCAGTATTTT.

The CDR3 DNA is TGTGCCAGCAGCGGGACAGGGGGGGTTGAAAAACTGTTTTTT. Its translation is CASSGTGGVEKLFF. The chain recombines TRBV5-5 with TRBJ1-4, with TRBD1 matching over 11 bases. CDR1 SGHKS and CDR2 YYEKEE come from the germline V gene (reference sequence). After removal of 4 bases from V and 7 bases from J, the junction contained 3 bases not matched to a gene. CDR3 length: 14 residues.

This clone was detected only a few times. The rearrangement joins TRBV5-1 to TRBJ2-1; D perhaps matches TRBD1 (5 bases). CDR1 is SGHRS and CDR2 is YFSETQ in the germline V gene. The CDR3 spans 15 residues. Trimming shortened V by 4 bases and J by 6 bases, and 17 bases separated the two germline ends. As DNA, the CDR3 is TGCGCCAGCAGCCCCCAAGACAGAGGAGCCAATGAGCAGTTCTTC. Protein: CASSPQDRGANEQFF.

The chain has TRBV11-2 and TRBJ1-6; D gene uncertain. CDR3 length: 15 amino acids. The V end lost 0 bases, the J end lost 0 bases, and 3 bases lay between the germline ends. Germline CDR1 reads SGHAT; CDR2 reads FQNNGV. CDR3 nucleotide sequence: TGTGCCAGCAGCTTAGACAGCTCCTATAATTCACCCCTCCACTTT. Its translation: CASSLDSSYNSPLHF.

This clone has only one observation. The rearrangement links TRBV29-1 to TRBJ1-4; 8 nucleotides match TRBD1. The V and J ends lost 4 bases and 6 bases, in that order; junction bases with no gene match: 1. The CDR3 runs 12 residues. Germline CDR1 is SQVTM and CDR2 is ANQGSEA. As DNA, the CDR3 is TGCAGCGTTGTGGGACAGGATGAAAAACTGTTTTTT. Protein: CSVVGQDEKLFF.

This chain uses TRBV19 with TRBJ1-2; a weak D match, TRBD1 (6 bases). CDR3 length: 13 amino acids. V was cut by 3 bases and J by 8 bases, with 13 bases left in between. The germline CDR1 and CDR2 sequences are LNHDA and SQIVND (reference sequence). CDR3 protein: CASSIGQKLGYTF. CDR3 nucleotides: TGTGCCAGTAGTATCGGACAGAAGCTAGGCTACACCTTC. Looking up the rest from reference TRBV19 and TRBJ1-2 gives the full variable domain: DGGITQSPKYLFRKEGQNVTLSCEQNLNHDAMYWYRQDPGQGLRLIYYSQIVNDFQKGDIAEGYSVSREKKESFPLTVTSAQKNPTAFYLCASSIGQKLGYTFGSGTRLTVV.

V is TRBV5-1 and J is TRBJ1-4; possible D gene TRBD1, 6 bases. CDR3 size: 14 residues. The germline CDR1 and CDR2 sequences are SGHRS and YFSETQ. Trimming cost V 3 bases and J 0 bases, with 6 bases left between them. CDR3 sequence: CASSSGATNEKLFF. Here the CDR3 DNA reads TGCGCCAGCAGCTCAGGGGCAACTAATGAAAAACTGTTTTTT.

The chain carries TRBV7-9 and TRBJ1-2; 10 bases fit TRBD1. After removal of 5 bases from V and 5 bases from J, the junction contained 8 bases not matched to a gene. Germline assignment: CDR1 SEHNR and CDR2 FQNEAQ (reference sequence). This CDR3 is 15 amino acids long. Here the CDR3 DNA reads TGTGCCAGCAGCCCCCGGGACAGGGGCTTTTATGGCTACACCTTC. This encodes CASSPRDRGFYGYTF.

The count of this clone is one. The rearrangement links TRBV21-1 to TRBJ2-5; the table's TRBD2 call for D was not verified on the DNA. TRBV21-1 is a documented pseudogene. The CDR3 runs 14 residues. The DNA of the CDR3 is TGTGCCAGCAGCAAGAGACTACAGAAAGAGACCCAGTACTTC. This codes for CASSKRLQKETQYF.

The J gene is TRBJ2-2, the V gene TRBV6-4; D is possibly TRBD2 (6 bases). Germline V lookup: CDR1 MRHNA, CDR2 SNTAGT. V lost 0 bases to trimming and J lost 2 bases, with 10 bases between them. The CDR3 has 16 residues. The CDR3 nucleotides are TGTGCCAGCAGTGACTCTGGGACTTCCAACACCGGGGAGCTGTTTTTT. Protein: CASSDSGTSNTGELFF.

CDR3 in DNA: TGTGCCACCGTAAACAGTTACACCGGGGAGCTGTTTTTT. It specifies CATVNSYTGELFF. This chain joins TRBV10-3 and TRBJ2-2; D remains ambiguous. The CDR3 has 13 residues. Trimming stripped 10 bases from V and 3 bases from J, with 12 bases between. The germline V gene has CDR1 ENHRY and CDR2 SYGVKD.

The V and J genes are TRBV7-8 and TRBJ1-5; 7 bases are a match to TRBD1. The length of the CDR3 is 15 residues. Germline CDR1 reads SGHVS; CDR2 reads FQNEAQ. The trim removed 5 bases at V and 3 bases at J, leaving 7 bases unmatched. The CDR3 DNA is TGTGCCAGCAGCATAACAGGGGCCCTCAATCAGCCCCAGCATTTT. The encoded protein is CASSITGALNQPQHF.

CDR3 amino acids: CASSLSLLDTQYF. Written as DNA, the CDR3 is TGTGCCAGCAGCCTTAGTCTTCTAGATACGCAGTATTTT. The chain has TRBV11-3 and TRBJ2-3; D is undetermined. Germline V gene data show CDR1 as SGHNT and CDR2 as YENEEA. Trimming left V 5 bases short and J 5 bases short, with 11 bases between. CDR3 length: 13 amino acids.

This chain joins TRBV5-6 and TRBJ2-7; TRBD1 matches 10 bases. CDR1 SGHDT and CDR2 YYEEEE come from the germline V gene. The CDR3 has 14 amino acids. V shed 7 bases, J shed 2 bases, and the junction held 6 bases outside the gene matches. CDR3 in amino acids: CASGRQGAAYEQYF. CDR3 in DNA: TGTGCCAGCGGCCGACAGGGGGCCGCCTACGAGCAGTACTTC.

This chain links TRBV9 with TRBJ1-4; 9 bases map to TRBD1. This CDR3 has 15 amino acids. In germline, CDR1 is SGDLS, CDR2 YYNGEE. The V segment lost 4 bases and the J segment 5 bases; nucleotides outside the gene matches: 6. Here the CDR3 reads CASSLQGADNEKLFF. The CDR3 DNA is TGTGCCAGCAGCTTACAGGGGGCAGACAATGAAAAACTGTTTTTT.

V gene TRBV3-1 (or the pseudogene TRBV3-2) combines with J gene TRBJ1-4; D is unclear. The CDR3 has 12 residues. V was cut by 5 bases and J by 5 bases, with 6 bases left in between. CDR1 is LGHDT, CDR2 YNNKEL, per germline (reference sequence). The CDR3 coding sequence is TGTGCCAGCAGCACGGTAAATGAAAAACTGTTTTTT. Translated: CASSTVNEKLFF.

The chain employs TRBV11-2 and TRBJ1-2, with 8 bases matching TRBD1. The germline V gene has CDR1 SGHAT and CDR2 FQNNGV. The CDR3 spans 15 residues. Unmatched junction bases numbered 3, after V lost 0 bases and J lost 3 bases. CDR3 sequence reads: CASSLEGRGHYGYTF. CDR3 DNA: TGTGCCAGCAGCTTAGAAGGCAGGGGGCACTATGGCTACACCTTC.

CDR3 coding DNA: TGTGCCAGCTCACCAGGGACAGGGGTTGGGGAGCAGTACTTC. Protein sequence: CASSPGTGVGEQYF. J is TRBJ2-7 and V is TRBV18; TRBD1 agrees at 10 bases. The CDR3 is 14 amino acids. Germline trimming cut 2 bases from V and 7 bases from J; bases unmatched to any gene: 5. The V gene's germline CDR1 is KGHSH and CDR2 LQKENI.